This T cell receptor beta chain is from a study of CD8 T cells in ankylosing spondylitis. Findings and caveats of the study: For ankylosing spondylitis blood, a TCR beta motif of about eight highly homologous variants appeared characteristic.

V was pared by 8 bases and J by 5 bases, with 21 bases between. Germline V gene data show CDR1 as SQVTM and CDR2 as ANQGSEA. The CDR3 is 14 amino acids. MiXCR was run by TCRdb on the 5' RACE reads, yielding one entry per CDR3 protein. This table has some 330,000 distinct CDR3 sequences, around 8% appearing once. This clonotype was picked up many times. Its specificity is unknown. The clonotype originates from a male donor with ankylosing spondylitis. The V call is TRBV29-1, the J call TRBJ2-5, with D hard to call. Sequenced: blood, either unsorted or a sorted T cell fraction (not recorded which). CDR3 DNA sequence: TGCAGCCTCATGACACCCACCGGGTATGAGACCCAGTACTTC. This codes for CSLMTPTGYETQYF.